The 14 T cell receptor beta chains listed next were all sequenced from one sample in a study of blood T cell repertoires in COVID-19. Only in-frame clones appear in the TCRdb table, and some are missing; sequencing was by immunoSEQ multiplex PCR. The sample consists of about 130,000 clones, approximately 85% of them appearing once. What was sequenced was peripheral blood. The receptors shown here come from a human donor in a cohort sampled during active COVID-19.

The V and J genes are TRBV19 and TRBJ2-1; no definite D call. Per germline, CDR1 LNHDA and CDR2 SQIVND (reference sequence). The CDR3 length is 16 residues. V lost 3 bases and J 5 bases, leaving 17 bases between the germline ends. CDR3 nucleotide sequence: TGTGCCAGTAGTATGCTGGCGGCATCGTGGGACAATGAGCAGTTCTTC. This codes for CASSMLAASWDNEQFF.

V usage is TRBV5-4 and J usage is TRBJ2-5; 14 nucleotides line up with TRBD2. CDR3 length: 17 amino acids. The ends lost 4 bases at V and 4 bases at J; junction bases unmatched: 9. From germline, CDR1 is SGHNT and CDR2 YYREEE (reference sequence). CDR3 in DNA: TGTGCCAGCAGCCGGGGGACTAGCGGGAGCCGGGGAGAGACCCAGTACTTC. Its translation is CASSRGTSGSRGETQYF. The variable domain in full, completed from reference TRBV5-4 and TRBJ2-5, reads ETGVTQSPTHLIKTRGQQVTLRCSSQSGHNTVSWYQQALGQGPQFIFQYYREEENGRGNFPPRFSGLQFPNYSSELNVNALELDDSALYLCASSRGTSGSRGETQYFGPGTRLLVL.

This CDR3 reads CASTSRVNTGELFF. CDR3 in DNA: TGTGCCAGCACGTCCAGGGTGAACACCGGGGAGCTGTTTTTT. The V gene is TRBV9, the J gene TRBJ2-2; D might be TRBD1 (5 bases). The CDR3 totals 14 residues. V shed 6 bases and J shed 1 base, with 10 bases lying between them. The germline V gene has CDR1 SGDLS and CDR2 YYNGEE.

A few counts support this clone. CDR3: CATSRDTNTEAFF. The CDR3, as DNA: TGTGCCACCAGCCGGGACACCAACACTGAAGCTTTCTTT. The chain employs TRBV2 and TRBJ1-1, with a possible D match to TRBD1 (6 bases). The CDR3 loop spans 13 amino acids. From germline, CDR1 is SNHLY and CDR2 FYNNEI. V lost 10 bases and J lost 2, with 14 bases in between.

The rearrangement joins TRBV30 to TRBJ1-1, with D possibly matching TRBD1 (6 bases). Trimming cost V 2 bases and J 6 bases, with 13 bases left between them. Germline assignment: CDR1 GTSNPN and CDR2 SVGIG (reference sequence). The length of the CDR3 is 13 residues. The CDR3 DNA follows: TGTGCCTGGAGTTCAGGGGCTATTGCTGAAGCTTTCTTT. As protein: CAWSSGAIAEAFF.

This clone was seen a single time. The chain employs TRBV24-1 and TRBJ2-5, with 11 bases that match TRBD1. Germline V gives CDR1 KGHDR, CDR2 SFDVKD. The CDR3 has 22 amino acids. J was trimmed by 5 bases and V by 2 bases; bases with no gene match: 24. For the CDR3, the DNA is TGTGCCACCAGTGATTACGCAGGGACAGGGGGTGAGTGGGGGAAGTTTTGGGAGACCCAGTACTTC. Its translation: CATSDYAGTGGEWGKFWETQYF.

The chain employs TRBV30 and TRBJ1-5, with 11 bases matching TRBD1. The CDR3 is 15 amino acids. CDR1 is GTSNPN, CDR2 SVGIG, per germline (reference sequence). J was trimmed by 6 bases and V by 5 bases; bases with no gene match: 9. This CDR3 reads CAWRAGTGGGQPQHF. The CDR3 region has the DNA TGTGCCTGGCGCGCCGGGACAGGGGGTGGTCAGCCCCAGCATTTT.

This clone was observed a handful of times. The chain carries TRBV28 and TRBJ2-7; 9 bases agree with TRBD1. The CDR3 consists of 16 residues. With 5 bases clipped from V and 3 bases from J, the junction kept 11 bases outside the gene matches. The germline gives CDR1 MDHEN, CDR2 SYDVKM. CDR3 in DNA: TGTGCCAGCAGTAACCTACGGACAGGGGTTTTCTACGAGCAGTACTTC. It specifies CASSNLRTGVFYEQYF.

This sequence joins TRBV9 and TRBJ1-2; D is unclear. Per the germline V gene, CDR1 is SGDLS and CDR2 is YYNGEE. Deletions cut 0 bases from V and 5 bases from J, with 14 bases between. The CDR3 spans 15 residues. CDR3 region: CASSVAFSGRYGYTF. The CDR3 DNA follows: TGTGCCAGCAGCGTAGCTTTTTCGGGAAGATATGGCTACACCTTC.

CDR3 region: CAWSVVDRGNYGYTF. For the CDR3, the DNA is TGTGCCTGGAGTGTAGTTGACAGGGGAAACTATGGCTACACCTTC. The chain links TRBV30 to TRBJ1-2; 8 bases match TRBD1. The CDR3 is made up of 15 amino acids. The V and J ends lost 0 bases and 2 bases, in that order; junction bases with no gene match: 5. The germline gives CDR1 GTSNPN, CDR2 SVGIG (reference sequence).

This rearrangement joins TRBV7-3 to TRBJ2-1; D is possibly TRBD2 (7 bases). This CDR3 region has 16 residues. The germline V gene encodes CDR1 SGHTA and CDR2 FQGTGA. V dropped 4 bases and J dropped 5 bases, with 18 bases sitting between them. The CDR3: CASSSRGGGPNNEQFF. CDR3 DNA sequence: TGTGCCAGCAGCTCTCGAGGGGGAGGGCCAAACAATGAGCAGTTCTTC.

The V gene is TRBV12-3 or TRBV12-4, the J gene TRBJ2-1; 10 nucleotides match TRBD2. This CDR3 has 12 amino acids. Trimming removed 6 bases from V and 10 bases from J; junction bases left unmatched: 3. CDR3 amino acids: CASRPSGGEQFF. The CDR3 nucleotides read TGTGCCAGCAGACCTAGCGGGGGCGAGCAGTTCTTC.

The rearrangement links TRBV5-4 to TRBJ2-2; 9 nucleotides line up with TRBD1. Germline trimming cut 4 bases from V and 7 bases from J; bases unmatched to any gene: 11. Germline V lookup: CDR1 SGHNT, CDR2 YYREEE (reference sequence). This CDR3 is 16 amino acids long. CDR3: CASSLKGTGKDGELFF. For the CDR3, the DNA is TGTGCCAGCAGCCTGAAAGGGACAGGGAAGGACGGGGAGCTGTTTTTT.

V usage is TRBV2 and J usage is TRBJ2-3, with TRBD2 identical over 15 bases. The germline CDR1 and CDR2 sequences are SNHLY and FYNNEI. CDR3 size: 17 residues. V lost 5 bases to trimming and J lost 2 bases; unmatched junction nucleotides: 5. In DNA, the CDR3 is TGTGCCAGCAGTCCCGGGACTAGCGGGAGGACCACAGATACGCAGTATTTT. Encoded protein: CASSPGTSGRTTDTQYF.